These T cell receptor beta chains were read from a single sample in a study of CD8 T cells in Susac syndrome. A single record per CDR3 protein comes from TCRdb applying MiXCR to the immunoSEQ multiplex PCR reads. The table lists 120,000 or so distinct CDR3 sequences, about 94% of them singletons. The sequenced sample was CD4+ T cells from PBMCs. These TCRs come from a human donor with multiple sclerosis. Both conserved end residues are part of each CDR3. A D gene is named only where the DNA matches it firmly. Clone size is shown for a subset of rows, as once, few, many or a class of expanded clone.

cdr3_aa	cdr3_nt	v_call	clone_size	d_call	cdr3_length	j_call
CASRSTGGRGGYTF	TGTGCCAGCAGATCTACAGGGGGCCGGGGTGGCTACACCTTC	TRBV12-3/TRBV12-4	NA	TRBD1	14	TRBJ1-2
CASNLRDSTGELFF	TGTGCCAGCAACCTTCGGGATTCCACCGGGGAGCTGTTTTTT	TRBV7-9	NA	NA	14	TRBJ2-2
CSAFGVNLNTEAFF	TGCAGCGCCTTCGGGGTGAACCTGAACACTGAAGCTTTCTTT	TRBV29-1	NA	NA	14	TRBJ1-1
CASSLRYEAFF	TGTGCCAGCAGCTTGAGGTACGAAGCTTTCTTT	TRBV7-2	NA	NA	11	TRBJ1-1
CSVADTGLGNTIYF	TGCAGCGTTGCGGACACAGGACTTGGAAACACCATATATTTT	TRBV29-1	NA	NA	14	TRBJ1-3
CASSSGRGGTQYF	TGTGCCAGTTCATCGGGGAGAGGGGGAACCCAGTACTTC	TRBV2	NA	NA	13	TRBJ2-5
CATEKIAGVSNEQFF	TGTGCCACTGAGAAAATAGCGGGAGTATCCAATGAGCAGTTCTTC	TRBV15	NA	TRBD2	15	TRBJ2-1
CASSPDRDGGYTF	TGTGCCAGCAGCCCAGACAGGGACGGTGGCTACACCTTC	TRBV7-2	few	TRBD1	13	TRBJ1-2
CATSAWGTGANVLTF	TGTGCCACCAGCGCCTGGGGGACTGGGGCCAACGTCCTGACTTTC	TRBV15	once	NA	15	TRBJ2-6
CASSLVSGRYEQFF	TGTGCCAGCAGCTTGGTGAGCGGCCGTTACGAGCAGTTCTTC	TRBV5-6	NA	NA	14	TRBJ2-1
CATTVHPYRNEQFF	TGTGCCACCACAGTCCATCCCTACAGGAATGAGCAGTTCTTC	TRBV27	NA	NA	14	TRBJ2-1
CASSQEGAGGNYEQYF	TGTGCCAGCAGCCAAGAAGGAGCGGGAGGGAACTACGAGCAGTACTTC	TRBV4-2	NA	TRBD2	16	TRBJ2-7
CASSIRGPIYEQYF	TGTGCCAGTAGTATTCGAGGGCCCATCTACGAGCAGTACTTC	TRBV19	NA	NA	14	TRBJ2-7
CASSQIDRDRDSQPQHF	TGTGCCAGCAGCCAGATTGACCGGGACAGGGACAGCCAGCCCCAGCATTTT	TRBV3-1	NA	TRBD1	17	TRBJ1-5
CASSQDPGARNEQYF	TGCGCCAGCAGCCAAGATCCGGGGGCTAGGAACGAGCAGTACTTC	TRBV4-1	NA	NA	15	TRBJ2-7
CASSSGRGEKLFF	TGTGCCAGCAGCTCGGGACGGGGTGAAAAACTGTTTTTT	TRBV7-3	NA	NA	13	TRBJ1-4
CASSLLDQPQHF	TGTGCCAGCTCCCTACTGGATCAGCCCCAGCATTTT	TRBV12-3/TRBV12-4	few	NA	12	TRBJ1-5
CASSGGINTGELFF	TGTGCCAGCAGCGGGGGGATAAACACCGGGGAGCTGTTTTTT	TRBV5-6	NA	NA	14	TRBJ2-2
CASSVGIAGVNEQFF	TGTGCCAGCAGCGTAGGAATAGCGGGAGTGAATGAGCAGTTCTTC	TRBV9	NA	TRBD2	15	TRBJ2-1
CASSLFRGPYGYTF	TGTGCCAGCAGCCTGTTCAGGGGGCCCTATGGCTACACCTTC	TRBV6-5	NA	TRBD1	14	TRBJ1-2
CAWSPGSTIFYEQYF	TGTGCCTGGAGCCCGGGGAGTACTATTTTCTACGAGCAGTACTTC	TRBV30	NA	NA	15	TRBJ2-7
CASSLLGGQRGNSPLHF	TGTGCCAGCAGTCTTTTGGGGGGTCAAAGAGGGAATTCACCCCTCCACTTT	TRBV6-1	NA	NA	17	TRBJ1-6
CASSIERGYEQYF	TGTGCCAGTAGTATAGAACGGGGCTACGAGCAGTACTTC	TRBV19	NA	NA	13	TRBJ2-7
CACREGAKQHF	TGTGCCTGCAGAGAGGGGGCAAAACAGCATTTT	TRBV30	NA	TRBD1	11	TRBJ1-5
CASSFVEGDGYTF	TGCGCCAGCAGCTTCGTGGAGGGTGATGGCTACACCTTC	TRBV5-1	NA	NA	13	TRBJ1-2
CSLEAGRADTQYF	TGCAGCCTCGAGGCGGGAAGGGCAGATACGCAGTATTTT	TRBV20-1	NA	NA	13	TRBJ2-3
CASSKVGQDGYTF	TGTGCCAGTAGTAAGGTCGGCCAAGATGGCTACACCTTC	TRBV19	NA	NA	13	TRBJ1-2
CASSTLHEQFF	TGTGCCAGCAGTACCCTCCATGAGCAGTTCTTC	TRBV12-3/TRBV12-4	NA	NA	11	TRBJ2-1
CASKDLGRGYTF	TGTGCCAGCAAAGATCTGGGTAGGGGCTACACCTTC	TRBV12-3/TRBV12-4	NA	NA	12	TRBJ1-2
CASSRRQSGNTIYF	TGTGCCAGCAGCCGCCGCCAATCTGGAAACACCATATATTTT	TRBV3-1	NA	NA	14	TRBJ1-3
CSAPPAGAGGYTF	TGCAGTGCTCCCCCGGCGGGGGCGGGTGGCTACACCTTC	TRBV20-1	NA	NA	13	TRBJ1-2
CSVVLLNEQFF	TGCAGCGTTGTTTTACTCAATGAGCAGTTCTTC	TRBV29-1	few	NA	11	TRBJ2-1
CASTPQEPGNTIYF	TGTGCCAGCACCCCCCAGGAGCCTGGAAACACCATATATTTT	TRBV18	NA	NA	14	TRBJ1-3
CASSQVHSSSGANVLTF	TGCGCCAGCAGCCAAGTACACAGTTCCTCTGGGGCCAACGTCCTGACTTTC	TRBV4-1	NA	NA	17	TRBJ2-6
CASSPPGVGYGYTF	TGTGCCAGCAGTCCTCCCGGGGTCGGCTATGGCTACACCTTC	TRBV6-6	NA	NA	14	TRBJ1-2
CASSQEVGHNSPLHF	TGCGCCAGCAGCCAAGAGGTGGGCCATAATTCACCCCTCCACTTT	TRBV4-3	once	NA	15	TRBJ1-6
CASSSGLAVYSYNEQFF	TGTGCCAGCAGCTCAGGACTAGCGGTTTACTCCTACAATGAGCAGTTCTTC	TRBV7-9	NA	TRBD2	17	TRBJ2-1
CSVIQGETQYF	TGCAGCGTTATACAGGGGGAGACCCAGTACTTC	TRBV29-1	NA	TRBD1	11	TRBJ2-5
CASSQGGAKNIQYF	TGTGCCAGCAGTCAAGGAGGTGCCAAAAACATTCAGTACTTC	TRBV6-5	NA	NA	14	TRBJ2-4
CSARGTVGELFF	TGCAGTGCTAGGGGGACCGTCGGGGAGCTGTTTTTT	TRBV20-1	once	NA	12	TRBJ2-2
CSAVYYGTDTQYF	TGCAGTGCTGTATACTACGGGACAGATACGCAGTATTTT	TRBV20-1	NA	NA	13	TRBJ2-3
CAWELGTSGSTEQFF	TGTGCCTGGGAGCTAGGGACTAGCGGGAGTACTGAGCAGTTCTTC	TRBV30	NA	TRBD2	15	TRBJ2-1
CASRGNLAKNIQYF	TGTGCCAGTAGGGGCAACCTAGCCAAAAACATTCAGTACTTC	TRBV19	NA	NA	14	TRBJ2-4
CASSLREGYGYTF	TGTGCCAGCAGTTTGAGGGAGGGGTATGGCTACACCTTC	TRBV27	NA	NA	13	TRBJ1-2
CASSLAPGVRSTDTQYF	TGTGCCAGCAGCTTAGCCCCGGGAGTCCGAAGCACAGATACGCAGTATTTT	TRBV11-2	once	NA	17	TRBJ2-3
CASSGTGMNTEAFF	TGTGCCAGCAGTGGGACAGGCATGAACACTGAAGCTTTCTTT	TRBV2	NA	TRBD1	14	TRBJ1-1
CASSPRDRGLSPLHF	TGTGCCAGCAGCCCCCGGGACAGGGGTTTGTCACCCCTCCACTTT	TRBV12-3/TRBV12-4	NA	TRBD1	15	TRBJ1-6
CSASAGGPYEQYF	TGCAGCGCTTCAGCGGGAGGGCCCTACGAGCAGTACTTC	TRBV29-1	NA	TRBD2	13	TRBJ2-7
CASSLAFGQATSSYEQYF	TGTGCCAGCAGCTTAGCATTTGGACAGGCGACTAGCTCCTACGAGCAGTACTTC	TRBV7-2	NA	NA	18	TRBJ2-7
CASVGLDTQYF	TGTGCCAGCGTAGGACTAGATACGCAGTATTTT	TRBV12-3/TRBV12-4	NA	NA	11	TRBJ2-3
CASSVDWAYNEQFF	TGTGCCAGCAGCGTGGACTGGGCCTACAATGAGCAGTTCTTC	TRBV7-9	NA	NA	14	TRBJ2-1
CANHGQGGGYTF	TGTGCCAACCACGGACAGGGTGGTGGCTACACCTTC	TRBV5-4	NA	TRBD1	12	TRBJ1-2
CASSVAAGQGQETQYF	TGTGCCAGCAGCGTAGCGGCGGGACAGGGCCAAGAGACCCAGTACTTC	TRBV9	once	TRBD1	16	TRBJ2-5
CASSQGMYNEQFF	TGTGCCAGCAGCCAAGGGATGTACAATGAGCAGTTCTTC	TRBV14	NA	NA	13	TRBJ2-1
CASSLGGTSYNEQFF	TGTGCCAGCAGCTTAGGGGGAACATCCTACAATGAGCAGTTCTTC	TRBV7-2	NA	NA	15	TRBJ2-1
CASSESDSNQPQHF	TGCGCCAGCAGTGAGTCGGATAGCAATCAGCCCCAGCATTTT	TRBV10-2	NA	NA	14	TRBJ1-5
CAWSLQIPLNQPQHF	TGTGCCTGGAGTCTACAGATCCCCCTCAATCAGCCCCAGCATTTT	TRBV30	once	NA	15	TRBJ1-5
CASSQIGISRGHDEQYF	TGTGCCAGCAGCCAAATCGGTATAAGCAGGGGGCACGACGAGCAGTACTTC	TRBV16	NA	TRBD1	17	TRBJ2-7
CASSSTWEGGNIQYF	TGTGCCAGCAGCTCGACCTGGGAGGGAGGAAACATTCAGTACTTC	TRBV27	NA	TRBD2	15	TRBJ2-4